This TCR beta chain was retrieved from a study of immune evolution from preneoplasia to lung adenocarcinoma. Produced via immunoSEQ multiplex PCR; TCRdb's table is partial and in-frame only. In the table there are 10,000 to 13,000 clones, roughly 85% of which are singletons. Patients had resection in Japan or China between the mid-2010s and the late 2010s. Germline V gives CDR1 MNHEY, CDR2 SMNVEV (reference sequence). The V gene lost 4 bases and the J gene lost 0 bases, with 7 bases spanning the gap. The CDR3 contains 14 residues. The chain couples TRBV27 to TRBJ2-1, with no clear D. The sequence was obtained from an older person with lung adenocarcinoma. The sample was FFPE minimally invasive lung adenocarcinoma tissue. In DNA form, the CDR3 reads TGTGCCAGCAGTTCAGTAGACTCCTACAATGAGCAGTTCTTC. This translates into CASSSVDSYNEQFF.